The T cell receptor beta chain described here comes from a study of spatial heterogeneity in lung cancer. Points from the study as a whole: Within tumors, counts of expanded alpha and beta TCRs tracked tumor mutation counts.

Ten or more counts support this clonotype. No antigen is known for it. Per the germline V gene, CDR1 is SQVTM and CDR2 is ANQGSEA. V was shortened by 4 bases and J by 13 bases, with 19 bases between the two germline ends. This CDR3 contains 12 residues. Using its own MiXCR run on the 5' RACE reads, TCRdb lists one record per CDR3 protein. The sample consists of around 9,300 distinct CDR3 sequences, 5% to 6.5% of them appearing once. Sample time point: sample taken at primary tumor resection. Donation came from around 77 patients with untreated early-stage non-small cell lung cancer. The sequence was collected from a male donor with early-stage non-small cell lung cancer. Here the sequenced sample was lung tumor tissue, taken at surgery. The chain joins TRBV29-1 to TRBJ1-2; no reliable D call. CDR3 in amino acids: CSVADQSSGLTF. DNA for the CDR3: TGCAGCGTTGCCGATCAGTCTTCCGGTCTCACCTTC.